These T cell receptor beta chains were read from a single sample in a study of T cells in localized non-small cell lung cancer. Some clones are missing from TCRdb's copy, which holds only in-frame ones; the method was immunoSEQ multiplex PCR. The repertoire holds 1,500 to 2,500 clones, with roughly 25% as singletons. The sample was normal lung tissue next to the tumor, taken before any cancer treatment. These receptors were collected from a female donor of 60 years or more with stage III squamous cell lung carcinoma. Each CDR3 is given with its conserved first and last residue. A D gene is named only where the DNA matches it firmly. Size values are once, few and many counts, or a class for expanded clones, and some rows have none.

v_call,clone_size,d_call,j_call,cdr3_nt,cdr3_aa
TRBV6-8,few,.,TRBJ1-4,TGTGCCAGCAGTGATCGGGACGTTGAAAAACTGTTTTTT,CASSDRDVEKLFF
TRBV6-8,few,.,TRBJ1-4,TGTGCCAGCAAGTTCGCGCTTTCGGACGAAAAACTGTTTTTT,CASKFALSDEKLFF
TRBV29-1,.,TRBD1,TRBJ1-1,TGCAGCGTTTCCAGGGGGCCCGACACTGAAGCTTTCTTT,CSVSRGPDTEAFF
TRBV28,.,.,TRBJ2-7,TGTGCCAGCAGTTTACGGGGTAGCGCCCGCCGCTCCTACGAGCAGTACTTC,CASSLRGSARRSYEQYF
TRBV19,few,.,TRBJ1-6,TGTGCCAGTAGTACTCTACAGGGATCGACCCTCCACTTT,CASSTLQGSTLHF
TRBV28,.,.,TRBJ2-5,TGTGCCAGCGGACAGAACCAAGAGACCCAGTACTTC,CASGQNQETQYF
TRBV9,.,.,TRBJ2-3,TGTGCCAGCACCCTAAGACTCACAGATACGCAGTATTTT,CASTLRLTDTQYF
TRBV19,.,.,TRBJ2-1,TGTGCCAGTAGCAAGTACTCAGGGGGGAGTTACAATGAGCAGTTCTTC,CASSKYSGGSYNEQFF
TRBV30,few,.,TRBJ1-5,TGTGCCTGGAGGGTACGTGGTAGCAATCAGCCCCAGCATTTT,CAWRVRGSNQPQHF
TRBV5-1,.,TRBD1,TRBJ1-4,TGCGCCAGCAGAGGGGAGAGAGGGACAGGGGATGAAAAACTGTTTTTT,CASRGERGTGDEKLFF
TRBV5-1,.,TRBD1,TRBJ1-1,TGCGCCAGCAGCACTTCGACAGGGGGCACTGAAGCTTTCTTT,CASSTSTGGTEAFF
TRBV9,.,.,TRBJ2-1,TGTGCCAGCAGGAGCCGGGACTCAGGGCAGGGTGAGCAGTTCTTC,CASRSRDSGQGEQFF
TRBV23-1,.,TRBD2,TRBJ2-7,TGCGCCAGCAGCCAAGATAGGGCTAGCGGGGGCTACGAGCAGTACTTC,CASSQDRASGGYEQYF
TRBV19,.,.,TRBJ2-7,TGTGCCAGTGGTATGGGGCAAGAGGTCGACGAGCAGTACTTC,CASGMGQEVDEQYF
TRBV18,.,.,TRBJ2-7,TGTGCCAGCTCACCAAACCCTTCCAGGGCCTACGAGCAGTACTTC,CASSPNPSRAYEQYF
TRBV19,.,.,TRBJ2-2,TGTGCCAGTAGTCCCCTGGACGGAGGGGGTACCGGGGAGCTGTTTTTT,CASSPLDGGGTGELFF
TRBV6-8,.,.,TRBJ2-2,TGTGCCAGCAGTTACTCGAACAGGAACACCGGGGAGCTGTTTTTT,CASSYSNRNTGELFF